The clone carrying this T cell receptor (beta chain) came up a few times. The sample is drawn from a study of patients and donors after allogeneic stem cell transplantation. Germline V lookup: CDR1 SGHRS, CDR2 YFSETQ. Trimming left V 5 bases short and J 2 bases short, with 14 bases between. The CDR3 sequence is 14 residues long. MiXCR, run by TCRdb on the RT-PCR reads, gives a single entry per CDR3 protein. Of about a million distinct CDR3 sequences in the sample, roughly 18% were seen once. The chain has TRBV5-1 and TRBJ2-7, with D perhaps TRBD1 or TRBD2 (5 bases each). Input material: blood, either unsorted or a sorted T cell fraction (not recorded which). The TCR sequence derives from a human donor who was either an allogeneic HSCT recipient or a stem cell or donor lymphocyte infusion donor (not recorded which). It is not recorded whose cells these are; they may come from a transplant donor. CDR3 amino acids: CASSPGRTTYEQYF. The CDR3 nucleotides are TGCGCCAGCAGTCCGGGACGGACGACCTACGAGCAGTACTTC.